Presented here are 29 T cell receptor beta chains from one specimen sequenced in a study of beta chain features in type 1 diabetes. Findings and caveats of the study: The study found moderately but significantly shorter TCRB CDR3s in all four CD4+ subsets of Type 1 diabetes patients.

TCRB transcripts that were expressed got sequenced, as all of the isolated RNA had been reverse transcribed. Clones were sequenced by immunoSEQ multiplex PCR, and TCRdb holds only the in-frame ones, with some missing. Of fewer than 70,000 clones in the sample, just under 65% are singletons; the top ten hold under 0.3%. Their cognate antigens are unknown. Sequenced input: stem cell memory CD4+ T cells from blood. Source of these receptors: a woman aged 25 to 45 with type 1 diabetes.

The gene calls are TRBV7-3 and TRBJ2-2; TRBD2 is a possible D gene (6 bases). This CDR3 is 16 amino acids long. Per the germline V gene, CDR1 is SGHTA and CDR2 is FQGTGA. The V gene lost 4 bases and the J gene lost 4 bases, with 16 bases spanning the gap. The CDR3 DNA is TGTGCCAGCAGCTCAACCGGGACTCCGGGCACCGGGGAGCTGTTTTTT. Protein product: CASSSTGTPGTGELFF.

The V call is TRBV6-1, the J call TRBJ2-3; 8 bases line up with TRBD2. After removal of 3 bases from V and 1 base from J, the junction contained 0 bases not matched to a gene. The germline gives CDR1 MNHNS, CDR2 SASEGT. The CDR3 is 14 residues long. The CDR3 here is CASSETSGTDTQYF. The DNA for the CDR3 is TGTGCCAGCAGTGAGACTAGCGGCACAGATACGCAGTATTTT.

This clone occurred a few times. The gene calls are TRBV10-2 and TRBJ1-5; TRBD1 might be the D (6 bases). Germline CDR1 is WSHSY and CDR2 is SAAADI. With 2 bases removed from V and 8 bases from J, the gap between germline ends came to 13 bases. This CDR3 spans 14 amino acids. CDR3 sequence: CASSEIGQRKPQHF. The CDR3 DNA is TGCGCCAGCAGTGAGATTGGACAGCGGAAGCCCCAGCATTTT.

This clone was counted between two and nine times. The rearrangement joins TRBV2 to TRBJ1-5; D is unclear. Deletions cut 4 bases from V and 0 bases from J, with 10 bases between. The CDR3 extends over 15 amino acids. CDR1 is SNHLY, CDR2 FYNNEI, per germline. CDR3 loop: CASSGGSYSNQPQHF. Here the CDR3 DNA reads TGTGCCAGCAGTGGTGGCAGTTATAGCAATCAGCCCCAGCATTTT.

CDR3 sequence: CSVGEDYEQYF. DNA of the CDR3: TGCAGCGTTGGTGAGGACTACGAGCAGTACTTC. The V and J genes are TRBV29-1 and TRBJ2-7; no clear D gene. The CDR3 covers 11 residues. V gave up 4 bases and J gave up 3 bases, with 7 bases separating them. Germline V gene sequence: CDR1 SQVTM, CDR2 ANQGSEA.

The chain joins TRBV15 to TRBJ1-1; 8 bases line up with TRBD1. This CDR3 has 15 residues. With V trimmed by 0 bases and J by 5 bases, 5 bases remained unmatched. CDR1 LNHNV and CDR2 YYDKDF come from the germline V gene (reference sequence). CDR3 residues: CATSREGQGGTEAFF. The CDR3 bases are TGTGCCACCAGCAGAGAAGGACAGGGAGGGACTGAAGCTTTCTTT.

V is TRBV5-1 and J is TRBJ1-5, with TRBD1 as a possible D gene (5 bases). This CDR3 is built from 13 residues. The germline V gene has CDR1 SGHRS and CDR2 YFSETQ. V was trimmed by 4 bases and J by 4 bases, leaving 9 bases between them. The CDR3 sequence: CASSEEGNQPQHF. In DNA form, the CDR3 reads TGCGCCAGCAGCGAGGAGGGGAATCAGCCCCAGCATTTT.

This sequence joins TRBV7-9 and TRBJ1-1; D unresolved. Germline values: CDR1 SEHNR, CDR2 FQNEAQ (reference sequence). The CDR3 covers 13 residues. V was clipped by 2 bases and J by 2 bases, with 6 bases between them. This CDR3 reads CASSLQDNTEAFF. CDR3 sequence (DNA): TGTGCCAGCAGCTTACAGGATAACACTGAAGCTTTCTTT.

This chain connects TRBV28 to TRBJ2-1; no clear D. Deletions cut 5 bases from V and 4 bases from J, with 9 bases between. CDR3 size: 13 residues. Germline CDR1 MDHEN, CDR2 SYDVKM. The CDR3: CASSPQLYNEQFF. CDR3 sequence (DNA): TGTGCCAGCAGTCCCCAACTATACAATGAGCAGTTCTTC. Drawing the rest from reference TRBV28 and TRBJ2-1, the complete variable domain is DVKVTQSSRYLVKRTGEKVFLECVQDMDHENMFWYRQDPGLGLRLIYFSYDVKMKEKGDIPEGYSVSREKKERFSLILESASTNQTSMYLCASSPQLYNEQFFGPGTRLTVL.

The chain has TRBV6-1 and TRBJ1-1; D is undetermined. CDR3 size: 17 residues. In germline, CDR1 is MNHNS, CDR2 SASEGT. With 3 bases removed from V and 1 base from J, the gap between germline ends came to 18 bases. CDR3 loop: CASSDQPAGITNTEAFF. The CDR3 DNA follows: TGTGCCAGCAGTGATCAGCCAGCAGGAATAACGAACACTGAAGCTTTCTTT.

The DNA for the CDR3 is TGTGCCAGCAGGGGGATCCGACAGGGGGCTACTTGGAAAGAGACCCAGTACTTC. As protein: CASRGIRQGATWKETQYF. The rearrangement links TRBV11-2 to TRBJ2-5, with 10 bases fitting TRBD1. Per the germline V gene, CDR1 is SGHAT and CDR2 is FQNNGV. The trim removed 6 bases at V and 3 bases at J, leaving 16 bases unmatched. This CDR3 contains 18 residues.

V gene TRBV2 combines with J gene TRBJ1-2; 12 bases line up with TRBD1. This CDR3 region has 15 residues. Germline CDR1 and CDR2: SNHLY and FYNNEI. Trimming took 5 bases from V and 8 from J; bases not matched to a gene: 9. For the CDR3, the DNA is TGTGCCAGCAGTTCCCGGGGACAGGGGGCTGAGGGCTACACCTTC. It is translated as CASSSRGQGAEGYTF.

The chain links TRBV29-1 to TRBJ1-3; TRBD1 agrees at 9 bases. The germline CDR1 and CDR2 sequences are SQVTM and ANQGSEA. The CDR3 length is 15 residues. The V segment lost 7 bases and the J segment 4 bases; nucleotides outside the gene matches: 11. CDR3 in amino acids: CSGMDFGQGGNTIYF. Here the CDR3 DNA reads TGCAGCGGTATGGACTTCGGACAGGGGGGAAACACCATATATTTT. Based on the CDR3 plus reference TRBV29-1 and TRBJ1-3, the full variable domain is SAVISQKPSRDICQRGTSLTIQCQVDSQVTMMFWYRQQPGQSLTLIATANQGSEATYESGFVIDKFPISRPNLTFSTLTVSNMSPEDSSIYLCSGMDFGQGGNTIYFGEGSWLTVV.

The genes are TRBV29-1 and TRBJ2-3; tentatively, D is TRBD1 (5 bases). V gave up 2 bases and J gave up 8 bases, with 11 bases separating them. In germline, CDR1 is SQVTM, CDR2 ANQGSEA. This CDR3 region has 12 residues. CDR3: CSVESNRGTQYF. For the CDR3, the DNA is TGCAGCGTTGAATCTAATAGGGGTACGCAGTATTTT.

There are a few counts of this clone. V gene TRBV10-3 combines with J gene TRBJ2-1; 7 positions match TRBD2. CDR3 length: 15 residues. V shed 2 bases, J shed 7 bases, and the junction held 8 bases outside the gene matches. Looked up from germline, CDR1 is ENHRY and CDR2 is SYGVKD. The CDR3 here is CAISEDISGLNEQFF. CDR3 bases: TGTGCCATCAGTGAGGACATTAGCGGGTTAAATGAGCAGTTCTTC.

The genes are TRBV7-9 and TRBJ1-1; 8 bases agree with TRBD1. The CDR3 covers 15 residues. Per the germline V gene, CDR1 is SEHNR and CDR2 is FQNEAQ (reference sequence). Trimming removed 3 bases from V and 4 bases from J; junction bases left unmatched: 7. CDR3 sequence: CASSFRDRGPTEAFF. The DNA for the CDR3 is TGTGCCAGCAGCTTCCGAGACAGGGGCCCCACTGAAGCTTTCTTT.

The rearrangement joins TRBV18 to TRBJ2-1; D gene uncertain. Germline V gene data show CDR1 as KGHSH and CDR2 as LQKENI. The CDR3 has 11 amino acids. V gave up 2 bases and J gave up 15 bases, with 11 bases separating them. The CDR3 loop reads CASSPDSSRFF. DNA of the CDR3: TGTGCCAGCTCACCAGACTCCAGCAGGTTCTTC.

V and J are TRBV7-2 and TRBJ2-7, with a tentative D call TRBD1 (5 bases). Trimming shortened V by 3 bases and J by 6 bases, and 12 bases separated the two germline ends. Germline V lookup: CDR1 SGHTA, CDR2 FQGNSA. The CDR3 is 13 amino acids. The CDR3 bases are TGTGCCAGCAGCTTCGGACACTCCAGCGAGCAGTACTTC. Protein: CASSFGHSSEQYF.

This chain links TRBV5-1 with TRBJ2-3; 8 bases map to TRBD2. The CDR3 spans 16 residues. V was pared by 4 bases and J by 0 bases, with 7 bases of the junction left unmatched. Germline loops: CDR1 SGHRS, CDR2 YFSETQ. The chain's CDR3 is CASSLLASGSTDTQYF. The CDR3 bases are TGCGCCAGCAGCCTTCTCGCTAGCGGGAGCACAGATACGCAGTATTTT.

The chain carries TRBV25-1 and TRBJ1-5, with TRBD1 identical over 11 bases. The CDR3 spans 13 residues. The V gene's germline CDR1 is MGHDK and CDR2 SYGVNS. Germline trimming cut 6 bases from V and 5 bases from J; bases unmatched to any gene: 0. The CDR3 reads CASRDRGHQPQHF. DNA for the CDR3: TGTGCCAGCAGGGACAGGGGGCATCAGCCCCAGCATTTT.

The rearrangement links TRBV29-1 to TRBJ1-1; D is perhaps TRBD1 (5 bases). The germline gives CDR1 SQVTM, CDR2 ANQGSEA. CDR3 length: 14 residues. V gave up 6 bases and J gave up 11 bases, with 25 bases separating them. This CDR3 reads CSVLRPAGGDEAFF. As DNA, the CDR3 is TGCAGCGTCCTGAGGCCTGCGGGGGGTGACGAGGCTTTCTTT.

The J gene is TRBJ2-7, the V gene TRBV29-1; D may be TRBD1 (8 bases). The V end was cut by 5 bases, the J end by 5 bases, with 19 bases between. The germline V gene encodes CDR1 SQVTM and CDR2 ANQGSEA. The CDR3 extends over 14 amino acids. This CDR3 reads CSVLNTGGVNEQYF. The CDR3 DNA reads as TGCAGCGTTCTCAACACAGGGGGGGTTAACGAGCAGTACTTC.

This clone was seen more than once but under ten times. This rearrangement joins TRBV28 to TRBJ1-2; D is perhaps TRBD1 (5 bases). This CDR3 contains 13 residues. CDR1 and CDR2 (germline): MDHEN, SYDVKM. Trimming removed 3 bases at V and 4 bases at J, with 9 bases between. CDR3 coding DNA: TGTGCCAGCAGTTTGGGGACTCTCTATGGCTACACCTTC. It translates to CASSLGTLYGYTF.

The chain joins TRBV7-9 to TRBJ1-1; TRBD1 is a possible D gene (5 bases). Per the germline V gene, CDR1 is SEHNR and CDR2 is FQNEAQ (reference sequence). Between the trimmed V and J ends, which lost 3 bases and 4 bases, there was a span of 15 bases. This CDR3 contains 15 residues. The CDR3 sequence: CASSFMFGGSTEAFF. CDR3 coding DNA: TGTGCCAGCAGCTTTATGTTCGGGGGAAGCACTGAAGCTTTCTTT.

This clone has a single count. The CDR3 DNA reads TGTGCCAGCAGTCCACAGGGTGCGGGAGCTTACGAGCAGTACTTC. Its protein product is CASSPQGAGAYEQYF. The chain combines TRBV27 with TRBJ2-7; a possible D gene is TRBD2 (7 bases). CDR1 and CDR2 from the germline V gene are MNHEY and SMNVEV (reference sequence). Trimming took 5 bases from V and 4 from J, leaving 18 bases between them. The CDR3 runs to 15 residues.

The chain recombines TRBV7-9 with TRBJ2-5; 7 positions agree with TRBD2. The CDR3 loop spans 14 amino acids. Germline lookup yields CDR1 SEHNR and CDR2 FQNEAQ (reference sequence). J gave up 2 bases and V 5 bases, and 5 bases lay outside the gene matches. The CDR3 DNA reads TGTGCCAGCAGCGCCCGGGGGGTACAAGAGACCCAGTACTTC. Residues: CASSARGVQETQYF.

This chain uses TRBV30 with TRBJ2-5; TRBD1 matches at 9 bases. V shed 0 bases and J 5 bases; nucleotides not matched to a gene: 7. CDR1 is GTSNPN, CDR2 SVGIG, per germline (reference sequence). There are 15 residues in the CDR3. The CDR3 nucleotides read TGTGCCTGGAGTGTACTGGGACAGGGTGGGGAGACCCAGTACTTC. Translating gives CAWSVLGQGGETQYF.

The rearrangement uses TRBV18 and TRBJ2-5; 9 bases are a match to TRBD1. The V and J ends lost 2 bases and 5 bases, in that order; junction bases with no gene match: 12. CDR1 and CDR2 from the germline V gene are KGHSH and LQKENI. This CDR3 contains 17 residues. The CDR3 coding sequence is TGTGCCAGCTCACCAGATGGGACAGGGTTGATTCGGGAGACCCAGTACTTC. This sequence encodes CASSPDGTGLIRETQYF.

J is TRBJ1-5 and V is TRBV7-2; weak D call: TRBD1 (5 bases). The CDR3 runs 13 residues. Germline V gene data show CDR1 as SGHTA and CDR2 as FQGNSA. V lost 3 bases and J lost 6, with 9 bases in between. Here the CDR3 reads CASSFRGSQPQHF. CDR3 in DNA: TGTGCCAGCAGCTTCCGGGGGTCTCAGCCCCAGCATTTT.